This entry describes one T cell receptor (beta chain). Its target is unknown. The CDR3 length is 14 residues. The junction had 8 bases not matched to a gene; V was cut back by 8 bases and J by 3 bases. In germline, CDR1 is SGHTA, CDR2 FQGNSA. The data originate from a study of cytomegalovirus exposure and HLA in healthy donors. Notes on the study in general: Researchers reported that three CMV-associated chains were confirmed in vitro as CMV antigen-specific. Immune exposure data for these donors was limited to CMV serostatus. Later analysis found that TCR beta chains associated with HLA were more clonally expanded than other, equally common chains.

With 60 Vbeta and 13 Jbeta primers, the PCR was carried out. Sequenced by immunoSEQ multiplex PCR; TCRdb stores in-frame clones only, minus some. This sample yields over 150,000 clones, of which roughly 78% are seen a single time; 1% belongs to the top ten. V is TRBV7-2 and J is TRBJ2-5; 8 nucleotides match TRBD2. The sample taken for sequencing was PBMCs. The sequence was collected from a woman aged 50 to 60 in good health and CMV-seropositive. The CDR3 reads CASSRGGGKETQYF. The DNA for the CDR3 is TGTGCCAGCTCTAGGGGCGGGGGGAAAGAGACCCAGTACTTC. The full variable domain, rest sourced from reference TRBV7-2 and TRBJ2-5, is GAGVSQSPSNKVTEKGKDVELRCDPISGHTALYWYRQSLGQGLEFLIYFQGNSAPDKSGLPSDRFSAERTGGSVSTLTIQRTQQEDSAVYLCASSRGGGKETQYFGPGTRLLVL.